The sequence of this T cell receptor beta chain was determined in a study of blood T cell repertoires in COVID-19. For the study at large: The United States, Italy and Spain were the sources of the acute and convalescent COVID-19 samples. PBMCs, B-cell-depleted T cells, or T cells provided the cDNA or gDNA that made up the material.

Trimming left V 2 bases short and J 2 bases short, with 7 bases between. The CDR3 is made up of 13 amino acids. The germline V gene encodes CDR1 SEHNR and CDR2 FQNEAQ (reference sequence). In the original processing: Amplifying reference gene primers gave estimates of nucleated cell counts. Here immunoSEQ multiplex PCR was the method, and the copy in TCRdb shows in-frame clones only, minus some. The D gene and trimming were derived from the DNA, and the V and J assignments and clone size from that table. Of about 120,000 clones detected, around 90% appear once; the ten largest clones hold 0.75% to 0.9%.

What was sequenced was peripheral blood. The J gene is TRBJ2-7, the V gene TRBV7-9, with D perhaps matching TRBD1 (6 bases). This clonotype was sampled from a woman in her fifties or sixties with active or convalescent COVID-19. The CDR3 spells CASSLQGTYEQYF. CDR3 DNA: TGTGCCAGCAGCTTACAGGGGACCTACGAGCAGTACTTC.